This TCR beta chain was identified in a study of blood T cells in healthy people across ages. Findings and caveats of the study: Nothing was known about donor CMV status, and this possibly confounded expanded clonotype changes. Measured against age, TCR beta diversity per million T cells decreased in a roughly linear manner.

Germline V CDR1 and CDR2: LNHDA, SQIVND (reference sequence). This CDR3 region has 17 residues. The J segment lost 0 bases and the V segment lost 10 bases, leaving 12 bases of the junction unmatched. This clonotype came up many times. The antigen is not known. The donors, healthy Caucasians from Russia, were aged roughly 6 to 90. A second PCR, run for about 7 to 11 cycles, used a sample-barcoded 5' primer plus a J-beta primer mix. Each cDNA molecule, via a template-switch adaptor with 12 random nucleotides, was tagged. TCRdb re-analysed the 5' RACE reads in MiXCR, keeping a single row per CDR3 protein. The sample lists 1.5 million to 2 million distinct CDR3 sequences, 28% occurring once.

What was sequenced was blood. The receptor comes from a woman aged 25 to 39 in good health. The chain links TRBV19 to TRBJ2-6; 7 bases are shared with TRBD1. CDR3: CANLQGLNSSGANVLTF. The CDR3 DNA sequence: TGTGCCAATTTACAGGGGCTGAATAGCTCTGGGGCCAACGTCCTGACTTTC.